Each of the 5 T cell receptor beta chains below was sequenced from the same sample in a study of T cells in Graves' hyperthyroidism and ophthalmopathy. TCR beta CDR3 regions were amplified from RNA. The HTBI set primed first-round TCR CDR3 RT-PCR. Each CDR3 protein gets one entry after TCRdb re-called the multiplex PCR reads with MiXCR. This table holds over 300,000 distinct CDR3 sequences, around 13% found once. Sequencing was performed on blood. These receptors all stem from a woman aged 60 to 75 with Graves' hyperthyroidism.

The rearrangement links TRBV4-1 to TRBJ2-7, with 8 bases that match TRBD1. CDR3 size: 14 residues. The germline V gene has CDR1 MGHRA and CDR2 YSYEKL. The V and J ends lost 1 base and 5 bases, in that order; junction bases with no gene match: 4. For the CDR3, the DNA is TGCGCCAGCAGCCAAGGGACAGGGTCCGACGAGCAGTACTTC. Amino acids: CASSQGTGSDEQYF.

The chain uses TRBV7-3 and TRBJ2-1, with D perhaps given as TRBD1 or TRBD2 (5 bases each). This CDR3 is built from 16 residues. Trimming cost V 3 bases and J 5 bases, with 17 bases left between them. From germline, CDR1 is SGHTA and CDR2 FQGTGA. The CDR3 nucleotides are TGTGCCAGCAGCTTGGGTGGGGGTTGGGGAAACAATGAGCAGTTCTTC. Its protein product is CASSLGGGWGNNEQFF.

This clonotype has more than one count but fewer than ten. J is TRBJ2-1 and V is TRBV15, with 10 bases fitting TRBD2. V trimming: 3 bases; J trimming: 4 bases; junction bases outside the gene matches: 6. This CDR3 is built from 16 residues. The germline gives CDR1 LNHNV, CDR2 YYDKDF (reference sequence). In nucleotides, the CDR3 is TGTGCCACCAGCAGCCCTAGCGGGAGTATTTACAATGAGCAGTTCTTC. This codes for CATSSPSGSIYNEQFF.

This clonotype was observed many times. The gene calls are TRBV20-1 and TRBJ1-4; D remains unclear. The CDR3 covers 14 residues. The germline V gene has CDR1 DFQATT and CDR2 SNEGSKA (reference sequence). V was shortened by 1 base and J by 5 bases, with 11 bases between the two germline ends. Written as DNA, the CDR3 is TGCAGTGCTAGAGGAGGGCGGGAGAATGAAAAACTGTTTTTT. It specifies CSARGGRENEKLFF.

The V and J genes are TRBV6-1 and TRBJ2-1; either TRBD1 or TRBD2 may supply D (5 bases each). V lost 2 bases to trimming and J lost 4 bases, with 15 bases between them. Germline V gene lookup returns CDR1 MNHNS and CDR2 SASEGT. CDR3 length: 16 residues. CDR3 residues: CASSESGGALYNEQFF. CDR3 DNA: TGTGCCAGCAGTGAATCTGGGGGAGCCCTATACAATGAGCAGTTCTTC.